These T cell receptor beta chains were read from a single sample in a study of T cells expressing NK-cell markers. No DNA is given; TCRdb re-called the 5' RACE reads and lists each CDR3 protein once. Its listing shows around 550,000 distinct CDR3 sequences. The sequenced sample was blood T cells: a sorted CD56 or NKG2C T cell subset, CD4+ or CD8+ T cells, or bulk PBMC T cells (not recorded which). Receptor source: a man younger than 35 in good health. Each CDR3 is given with its conserved first and last residue.

J: TRBJ2-7; length: 17; V: TRBV2; CDR3: CASSPGGLAGAAYEQYF
J: TRBJ1-3; length: 16; V: TRBV9; CDR3: CASSVEPIFSGNTIYF
J: TRBJ1-6; length: 18; V: TRBV2; CDR3: CASSGPPSVGTAYAPLHF
J: TRBJ2-1; length: 16; V: TRBV5-1; CDR3: CASSSNRDSTLYEQFF
J: TRBJ2-1; length: 16; V: TRBV11-2; CDR3: CASSLVVGALYNEQFF
J: TRBJ2-1; length: 15; V: TRBV5-1; CDR3: CASSLEFFSYNEQFF
J: TRBJ2-7; length: 15; V: TRBV7-2; CDR3: CASSRGAVGSYEQYF
J: TRBJ2-1; length: 13; V: TRBV12-3/TRBV12-4; CDR3: CASSLVRTDEQFF
J: TRBJ2-5; length: 12; V: TRBV29-1; CDR3: CSVVSVGETQYF
J: TRBJ2-2; length: 15; V: TRBV19; CDR3: CASSIEPGGTGELFF
J: TRBJ1-1; length: 18; V: TRBV7-2; CDR3: CASSLARTGGRLYTEAFF
J: TRBJ2-7; length: 16; V: TRBV7-6; CDR3: CASSPKYRKGGYEQYF
J: TRBJ2-4; length: 14; V: TRBV5-1; CDR3: CASSFSGGPQIQYF
J: TRBJ2-2; length: 15; V: TRBV19; CDR3: CASRNSGRGTGELFF
J: TRBJ2-5; length: 17; V: TRBV4-2; CDR3: CASSQETSGGSQETQYF
J: TRBJ2-1; length: 17; V: TRBV11-2; CDR3: CASSRGLAGRRGNEQFF
J: TRBJ1-3; length: 16; V: TRBV5-1; CDR3: CASSRTGLNSGNTIYF
J: TRBJ1-1; length: 15; V: TRBV29-1; CDR3: CSAFLLQVTNTEAFF
J: TRBJ2-1; length: 14; V: TRBV7-3; CDR3: CASSFGSGTNEQFF
J: TRBJ2-1; length: 13; V: TRBV4-3; CDR3: CASSQDAETEQFF
J: TRBJ2-1; length: 15; V: TRBV6-5; CDR3: CASSYLGLAGVLQFF
J: TRBJ2-1; length: 15; V: TRBV29-1; CDR3: CSVDRTGGWDNEQFF
J: TRBJ1-1; length: 14; V: TRBV29-1; CDR3: CSAQTLGMNTEAFF
J: TRBJ2-3; length: 17; V: TRBV5-1; CDR3: CASRHGSSGRDTDTQYF
J: TRBJ2-4; length: 13; V: TRBV20-1; CDR3: CSATSDGRNIQYF
J: TRBJ2-3; length: 15; V: TRBV12-3/TRBV12-4; CDR3: CASRDIAESTDTQYF
J: TRBJ2-1; length: 15; V: TRBV20-1; CDR3: CSASETSGGRNEQFF
J: TRBJ2-3; length: 17; V: TRBV5-6; CDR3: CASSLATGIAGGDTQYF
J: TRBJ1-5; length: 14; V: TRBV6-5; CDR3: CASSTEQGSQPQHF
J: TRBJ2-2; length: 14; V: TRBV14; CDR3: CASSPKAGSGELFF
J: TRBJ2-5; length: 15; V: TRBV12-3/TRBV12-4; CDR3: CASRQGTPSQETQYF
J: TRBJ1-5; length: 15; V: TRBV12-3/TRBV12-4; CDR3: CASAPPGQGRQPQHF
J: TRBJ2-1; length: 12; V: TRBV10-3; CDR3: CAISESPGREFF
J: TRBJ2-1; length: 14; V: TRBV20-1; CDR3: CSATRLAGAGEQFF
J: TRBJ2-1; length: 15; V: TRBV20-1; CDR3: CSDLPILAADGEQFF
J: TRBJ1-2; length: 15; V: TRBV12-3/TRBV12-4; CDR3: CASSFAGGEGGGYTF
J: TRBJ2-7; length: 14; V: TRBV12-3/TRBV12-4; CDR3: CATARGKVSDEQYF
J: TRBJ1-1; length: 14; V: TRBV30; CDR3: CAWTAGTGNTEAFF